Reported below is one T cell receptor (beta chain). The data belong to a study of CD8 T cells in ankylosing spondylitis. TCRdb reprocessed the 5' RACE reads with MiXCR, giving one entry per CDR3 protein. The sample shows 250,000 to 350,000 distinct CDR3 sequences, under 25% of them seen only once. This receptor was taken from a female donor with ankylosing spondylitis or in good health (not recorded which). The sequenced sample consisted of blood, either unsorted or a sorted T cell fraction (not recorded which).

The CDR3 loop reads CASSMSRRGIPTEAFF. DNA of the CDR3: TGTGCCAGCAGTATGTCTCGCAGGGGAATTCCCACTGAAGCTTTCTTT. V is TRBV6-2 or TRBV6-3 and J is TRBJ1-1, with D possibly matching TRBD1 (6 bases). With 5 bases removed from V and 4 bases from J, the gap between germline ends came to 20 bases. The CDR3 is 16 amino acids. Germline CDR1 MNHEY, CDR2 SVGEGT.